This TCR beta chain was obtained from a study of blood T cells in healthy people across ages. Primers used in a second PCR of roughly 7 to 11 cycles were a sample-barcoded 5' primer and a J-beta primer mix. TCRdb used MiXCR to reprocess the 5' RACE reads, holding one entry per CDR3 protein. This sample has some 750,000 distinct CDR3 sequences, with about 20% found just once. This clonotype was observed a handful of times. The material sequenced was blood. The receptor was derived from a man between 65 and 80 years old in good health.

The CDR3 protein is CSAVLAGGYNEQFF. The CDR3 coding sequence is TGCAGTGCTGTCCTAGCGGGGGGGTACAATGAGCAGTTCTTC. The genes are TRBV20-1 and TRBJ2-1; the match to TRBD2 covers 12 bases. From germline, CDR1 is DFQATT and CDR2 SNEGSKA (reference sequence). This CDR3 region has 14 residues. V lost 5 bases to trimming and J lost 4 bases; unmatched junction nucleotides: 3.